Following are 8 T cell receptor beta chains from one sample sequenced in a study of radiotherapy plus CTLA-4 blockade in lung cancer. TCRdb's table, derived via immunoSEQ multiplex PCR, lists solely in-frame clones and lacks some. The sample contains about 48,000 clones, 80% to 85% of which appear only once. The source was peripheral blood, collected from a patient treated with radiotherapy plus ipilimumab. The receptor set was obtained from a human donor with non-small cell lung cancer who had stable disease on radiotherapy plus ipilimumab.

The DNA for the CDR3 is TGTGCCAGCAGCCTACCGACAGGGAAGGGCTCCTACAATGAGCAGTTCTTC. As protein: CASSLPTGKGSYNEQFF. The genes are TRBV7-2 and TRBJ2-1; 7 bases fit TRBD1. CDR1 and CDR2 (germline): SGHTA, FQGNSA. Unmatched junction bases numbered 10, after V lost 5 bases and J lost 0 bases. This CDR3 spans 17 amino acids. Using reference TRBV7-2 and TRBJ2-1 for the parts outside the CDR3, the full variable domain is GAGVSQSPSNKVTEKGKDVELRCDPISGHTALYWYRQSLGQGLEFLIYFQGNSAPDKSGLPSDRFSAERTGGSVSTLTIQRTQQEDSAVYLCASSLPTGKGSYNEQFFGPGTRLTVL.

The V gene is TRBV2, the J gene TRBJ1-5, with D tentatively TRBD1 (6 bases). CDR3 length equals 15 residues. Looked up from germline, CDR1 is SNHLY and CDR2 is FYNNEI. Trimming stripped 8 bases from V and 4 bases from J, with 18 bases between. The CDR3 spells CASPSLIQGNQPQHF. In DNA form, the CDR3 reads TGTGCCAGCCCCTCTCTGATCCAGGGGAATCAGCCCCAGCATTTT.

This clone was detected only once. The J gene is TRBJ2-7, the V gene TRBV11-1, with D possibly TRBD2 on 6 matching bases. The CDR3 contains 14 residues. Between the trimmed V and J ends, which lost 5 bases and 6 bases, there was a span of 17 bases. Per germline, CDR1 SGHAT and CDR2 FQDESV (reference sequence). CDR3 sequence: CASSGETWGGEQYF. Here the CDR3 DNA reads TGTGCCAGCAGCGGAGAGACTTGGGGAGGCGAGCAGTACTTC. Using reference TRBV11-1 and TRBJ2-7 for the parts outside the CDR3, the full variable domain is EAEVAQSPRYKITEKSQAVAFWCDPISGHATLYWYRQILGQGPELLVQFQDESVVDDSQLPKDRFSAERLKGVDSTLKIQPAELGDSAMYLCASSGETWGGEQYFGPGTRLTVT.

This clone was found a few times. This rearrangement joins TRBV5-1 to TRBJ1-1; possible D gene TRBD1, 5 bases. The germline CDR1 and CDR2 sequences are SGHRS and YFSETQ. With 0 bases removed from V and 1 base from J, the gap between germline ends came to 7 bases. The CDR3 extends over 14 amino acids. This CDR3 reads CASSLGQSNTEAFF. In DNA, the CDR3 is TGCGCCAGCAGCTTGGGACAGTCGAACACTGAAGCTTTCTTT.

The genes are TRBV9 and TRBJ2-7, with TRBD1 matching over 7 bases. Germline CDR1 and CDR2: SGDLS and YYNGEE. The CDR3 is 15 amino acids. The junction had 8 bases not matched to a gene; V was cut back by 0 bases and J by 5 bases. CDR3: CASSVDNRGFDEQYF. CDR3 nucleotides: TGTGCCAGCAGCGTAGATAACAGGGGCTTCGACGAGCAGTACTTC.

This chain connects TRBV5-1 to TRBJ2-5, with D possibly being TRBD1 (5 bases). V lost 3 bases and J lost 1, with 16 bases in between. CDR1 and CDR2 (germline): SGHRS, YFSETQ. This CDR3 comprises 16 residues. The CDR3 reads CASSYMIQVFQETQYF. Here the CDR3 DNA reads TGCGCCAGCAGCTACATGATACAGGTCTTCCAAGAGACCCAGTACTTC. Full variable domain (rest looked up from reference TRBV5-1 and TRBJ2-5): KAGVTQTPRYLIKTRGQQVTLSCSPISGHRSVSWYQQTPGQGLQFLFEYFSETQRNKGNFPGRFSGRQFSNSRSEMNVSTLELGDSALYLCASSYMIQVFQETQYFGPGTRLLVL.

The chain joins TRBV7-2 to TRBJ1-2, with 7 bases matching TRBD1. This CDR3 spans 13 amino acids. Per the germline V gene, CDR1 is SGHTA and CDR2 is FQGNSA. V dropped 5 bases and J dropped 4; count of bases not matched to a gene: 4. Here the CDR3 DNA reads TGTGCCAGCAGCCCCACAGGGGCCTATGGCTACACCTTC. It yields the protein CASSPTGAYGYTF.

The chain employs TRBV9 and TRBJ2-1; TRBD2 is a possible D gene (5 bases). Germline V gene data show CDR1 as SGDLS and CDR2 as YYNGEE. V was trimmed by 7 bases and J by 0 bases, leaving 11 bases between them. The CDR3 is 14 amino acids. This chain's CDR3 is CASAVGSSYNEQFF. The CDR3 DNA reads as TGTGCCAGCGCGGTGGGGAGCTCCTACAATGAGCAGTTCTTC.